This TCR beta chain was sequenced during a study of T cell responses to AZD1222 COVID-19 vaccine. Broader study findings: Close to half of spike-specific TCRs reportedly recognize unmutated variant regions. Spike-specific TCR repertoires showed rising breadth and depth after two AZD1222 doses. The donor group comprised mostly white British people and more females; the analysis possibly underestimated clonal diversity.

Some clones are missing from TCRdb's copy, which holds only in-frame ones; the method was immunoSEQ multiplex PCR. The table records around 67,000 clones, about four fifths of them present only once. Trimming took 8 bases from V and 3 from J, leaving 17 bases between them. The CDR3 has 14 amino acids. In germline, CDR1 is GTSNPN, CDR2 SVGIG (reference sequence). Comment on this clone: Antigen: not known.

This receptor was taken from an adult who received the AZD1222 COVID-19 vaccine. The chain combines TRBV30 with TRBJ1-3, with D perhaps matching TRBD1 (5 bases). The input for sequencing was peripheral blood, taken 28 days after the second AZD1222 dose. CDR3 nucleotides: TGTGCCGGTATGCAGGGAGTTTTTGGAAACACCATATATTTT. Encoded protein: CAGMQGVFGNTIYF.